This is a list of T cell receptor beta chains from one sample in a study of blood T cell repertoires in COVID-19. Some clones are missing from TCRdb's copy, which holds only in-frame ones; the method was immunoSEQ multiplex PCR. The repertoire holds 130,000 to 150,000 clones, with 85% to 90% as singletons. The specimen sequenced was peripheral blood. Receptor source: a man older than 75 with acute or convalescent COVID-19. The CDR3 runs from the conserved cysteine through the conserved F or W. The order of the fields is V gene, D gene, J gene, clone size, CDR3 DNA, CDR3 protein. D genes are given only for firm matches. The size entry is marked missing in some rows and otherwise reads once, few, many or a size class.

v_gene: TRBV25-1; d_gene: -; j_gene: TRBJ2-7; abundance: -; CDR3nt: TGTGCCAGCAGTGTCCGGGGACATAGCTTGGGGGAGCAGTACTTC; CDR3aa: CASSVRGHSLGEQYF
v_gene: TRBV5-1; d_gene: -; j_gene: TRBJ2-7; abundance: -; CDR3nt: TGCGCCAGCAGCTTGGGGCAGGGGTCAACCTACGAGCAGTACTTC; CDR3aa: CASSLGQGSTYEQYF
v_gene: TRBV6-6; d_gene: -; j_gene: TRBJ2-7; abundance: few; CDR3nt: TGTGCCAGCACCGGACTGTCCTACGAGCAGTACTTC; CDR3aa: CASTGLSYEQYF
v_gene: TRBV30; d_gene: -; j_gene: TRBJ1-1; abundance: once; CDR3nt: TGTGCCTGGAGTGTAAAGGGGCGAACTGAAGCTTTCTTT; CDR3aa: CAWSVKGRTEAFF
v_gene: TRBV10-3; d_gene: TRBD1; j_gene: TRBJ1-2; abundance: -; CDR3nt: TGTGCCATCAGTGAGGGGACAGGGGATAATAACTATGGCGGCTACACCTTC; CDR3aa: CAISEGTGDNNYGGYTF
v_gene: TRBV5-1; d_gene: TRBD2; j_gene: TRBJ2-5; abundance: -; CDR3nt: TGCGCCAGCAGCTTGGTCCCAGCGGGGGCTCAAGAGACCCAGTACTTC; CDR3aa: CASSLVPAGAQETQYF
v_gene: TRBV7-6; d_gene: TRBD1; j_gene: TRBJ1-6; abundance: -; CDR3nt: TGTGCCAGCAGCTCCCTGGGACAGGGGAATTCACCCCTCCACTTT; CDR3aa: CASSSLGQGNSPLHF
v_gene: TRBV18; d_gene: -; j_gene: TRBJ1-4; abundance: few; CDR3nt: TGTGCCAGCTCACCAGGGGCCAGCGAAAATGAAAAACTGTTTTTT; CDR3aa: CASSPGASENEKLFF
v_gene: TRBV4-2; d_gene: -; j_gene: TRBJ2-5; abundance: -; CDR3nt: TGTGCCAGCAGCCAAGAGAGGGTGAGGCCGCCGGCCCAGTACTTC; CDR3aa: CASSQERVRPPAQYF
v_gene: TRBV2; d_gene: -; j_gene: TRBJ2-1; abundance: -; CDR3nt: TGTGCCAGCATAGGGGCCGGGTACAATGAGCAGTTCTTC; CDR3aa: CASIGAGYNEQFF
v_gene: TRBV11-2; d_gene: TRBD2; j_gene: TRBJ2-7; abundance: -; CDR3nt: TGTGCCAGCAGCTACGGTAGCGGGAGGCTCTACGAGCAGTACTTC; CDR3aa: CASSYGSGRLYEQYF
v_gene: TRBV2; d_gene: TRBD1; j_gene: TRBJ2-3; abundance: -; CDR3nt: TGTGCCAGCAGGTTACCGAGACAGGGATCTGATACGCAGTATTTT; CDR3aa: CASRLPRQGSDTQYF
v_gene: TRBV7-9; d_gene: -; j_gene: TRBJ2-3; abundance: -; CDR3nt: TGTGCCAGCAGCTTGGCGGGCCCCGGCACAGATACGCAGTATTTT; CDR3aa: CASSLAGPGTDTQYF
v_gene: TRBV28; d_gene: TRBD1; j_gene: TRBJ2-7; abundance: -; CDR3nt: TGTGCCAGCAGCTCCGGACAGGGACCCTACGAGCAGTACTTC; CDR3aa: CASSSGQGPYEQYF
v_gene: TRBV28; d_gene: TRBD1; j_gene: TRBJ1-6; abundance: -; CDR3nt: TGTGCCAGCAGTTCGGGCGGAAGGACAGGGGATAATTCACCCCTCCACTTT; CDR3aa: CASSSGGRTGDNSPLHF
v_gene: TRBV4-2; d_gene: TRBD2; j_gene: TRBJ2-2; abundance: -; CDR3nt: TGTGCCAGCAGCCAAGATTGGAGCGGGGGGGGCACCGGGGAGCTGTTTTTT; CDR3aa: CASSQDWSGGGTGELFF
v_gene: TRBV5-6; d_gene: TRBD1; j_gene: TRBJ1-1; abundance: -; CDR3nt: TGTGCCAGCAGTCAAGGGGGCGATGAAGCTTTCTTT; CDR3aa: CASSQGGDEAFF
v_gene: TRBV2; d_gene: -; j_gene: TRBJ2-5; abundance: -; CDR3nt: TGTGCCAGTAACCTGGGATCAGGGGAGACCCAGTACTTC; CDR3aa: CASNLGSGETQYF
v_gene: TRBV7-7; d_gene: -; j_gene: TRBJ2-5; abundance: -; CDR3nt: TGTGCCAGCAGCTTAGGTGCAGGGCAGGAGACCCAGTACTTC; CDR3aa: CASSLGAGQETQYF
v_gene: TRBV5-1; d_gene: TRBD1; j_gene: TRBJ2-1; abundance: -; CDR3nt: TGCGCCAGCAGCTTGGTTTCTCAGGGGGTCCCCAATGAGCAGTTCTTC; CDR3aa: CASSLVSQGVPNEQFF
v_gene: TRBV29-1; d_gene: -; j_gene: TRBJ2-4; abundance: few; CDR3nt: TGCAGCGTTGACAGGGGGGACATTCAGTACTTC; CDR3aa: CSVDRGDIQYF
v_gene: TRBV5-1; d_gene: TRBD1; j_gene: TRBJ1-5; abundance: once; CDR3nt: TGCGCCAGCAGCCTCGGGACAGCCCAGCCCCAGCATTTT; CDR3aa: CASSLGTAQPQHF
v_gene: TRBV4-2; d_gene: TRBD2; j_gene: TRBJ2-5; abundance: -; CDR3nt: TGTGCCAGCAGCCAAGATGCTAGCGGGATAGGGACCCAGTACTTC; CDR3aa: CASSQDASGIGTQYF
v_gene: TRBV3-1/TRBV3-2; d_gene: -; j_gene: TRBJ1-1; abundance: -; CDR3nt: TGTGCCAGCAGCCAAGATTGGGGCGGATGGTCTTTCTTT; CDR3aa: CASSQDWGGWSFF